This record looks at one T cell receptor (beta chain) sequence and its context. Its matching antigen is unknown. Naive CD8 cells lacked CD45RO, underwent positive selection for CCR7 and left out terminally differentiated effector memory CD45RA+ cells. CDR1 MDHEN and CDR2 SYDVKM come from the germline V gene. CDR3 size: 17 residues. Unmatched junction bases numbered 11, after V lost 3 bases and J lost 2 bases. Source study methods: Without quality scores, immunoSEQ junctional reads could not be filtered like full-length reads. The data were produced by immunoSEQ multiplex PCR, yet TCRdb's version contains in-frame clones alone and is incomplete. From that table come the V and J calls and clone size; the DNA was used to work out D and trimming. The table lists around 550,000 clones, around 96% of them singletons. This sample was taken from a study of shared clonotypes between healthy human individuals. For the study at large: Samples came from a couple of female and a few male donors aged 18 to 49. Per-donor plates numbered three CD4 naive, three CD4 memory, two CD8 naive and one CD8 memory.

General study results and limits: Despite large depth, sorted-subset datasets appeared incompletely sequenced.

The genes are TRBV28 and TRBJ2-7; 9 bases line up with TRBD2. The sequenced sample was naive CD8+ T cells sorted from blood. This clonotype originated in a woman aged 25 to 39 in good health. The CDR3 region is CASSLGSGSFGAYEQYF. The CDR3 region has the DNA TGTGCCAGCAGTTTGGGTAGCGGGAGTTTCGGGGCCTACGAGCAGTACTTC.